Given below is one TCR beta chain in context. The CDR3 runs to 14 residues. The V end was cut by 4 bases, the J end by 8 bases, with 15 bases between. CDR1 is MGHRA and CDR2 is YSYEKL in the germline V gene. This sample is drawn from a study of CD8+ T cells in alopecia areata. The wider study: Treated patients were given 5 to 10 mg oral tofacitinib twice daily.

As the sequencing template, cDNA was produced by extracting RNA and reverse transcribing it. Only in-frame clones appear in the TCRdb table, and some are missing; sequencing was by immunoSEQ multiplex PCR. The sample has 190,000 or so clones; roughly 50% are singletons. Treatment denoted: oral pan-JAK inhibitor, 5-10 mg twice daily. Alopecia areata patients gave lesional scalp punch biopsies and peripheral blood samples. This specimen consisted of CD8+ T cells sorted from blood, obtained at week 24, from a patient treated with tofacitinib. The chain is built from TRBV4-1 and TRBJ2-1; maybe TRBD2 (5 bases). The TCR was taken from a human donor with alopecia areata. The CDR3 loop is CASSRTGMVDEQFF. CDR3 sequence (DNA): TGCGCCAGCAGCCGAACGGGGATGGTCGATGAGCAGTTCTTC.